These 32 T cell receptor beta chains were all obtained from the same sample, sequenced in a study of T-cell reconstitution after alpha-beta-depleted transplantation in children. Using unique molecular identifiers, the investigators prepared the TCRbeta library. One entry per CDR3 protein results from TCRdb running MiXCR on the PCR reads. Altogether about 240,000 distinct CDR3 sequences are present, 20% to 30% being singletons, with the ten largest covering about 2.6%. This material consisted of PBMCs, taken before TCRalphabeta/CD19-depleted stem cell transplant. These receptors all come from a girl aged 2 to 10 with Fanconi anemia, due to receive a stem cell transplant.

This clonotype came up many times. The gene calls are TRBV7-2 and TRBJ2-1; D is unresolved. The CDR3 is 12 amino acids. Germline V gives CDR1 SGHTA, CDR2 FQGNSA. V dropped 1 base and J dropped 10 bases, with 8 bases sitting between them. The chain's CDR3 is CASSLVRWEQFF. CDR3 bases: TGTGCCAGCAGCTTAGTGAGATGGGAGCAGTTCTTC.

DNA of the CDR3: TGTGCCACCTCGGGAGCCTATTACACAGATACGCAGTATTTT. Amino acid sequence: CATSGAYYTDTQYF. The rearrangement uses TRBV15 and TRBJ2-3; a weak D match, TRBD2 (6 bases). The CDR3 extends over 14 amino acids. Germline V gene lookup returns CDR1 LNHNV and CDR2 YYDKDF (reference sequence). V lost 8 bases and J 2 bases, leaving 14 bases between the germline ends. The full variable domain, rest sourced from reference TRBV15 and TRBJ2-3, is DAMVIQNPRYQVTQFGKPVTLSCSQTLNHNVMYWYQQKSSQAPKLLFHYYDKDFNNEADTPDNFQSRRPNTSFCFLDIRSPGLGDTAMYLCATSGAYYTDTQYFGPGTRLTVL.

This clonotype was seen only a few times. This chain connects TRBV29-1 to TRBJ2-7; unclear D gene. The V gene lost 0 bases and the J gene lost 1 base, with 10 bases spanning the gap. Germline lookup yields CDR1 SQVTM and CDR2 ANQGSEA. This CDR3 region has 14 residues. The CDR3 loop reads CSVEDPGESYEQYF. The CDR3 DNA reads as TGCAGCGTTGAAGATCCGGGCGAGTCCTACGAGCAGTACTTC.

The rearrangement uses TRBV5-1 and TRBJ2-5; 15 nucleotides agree with TRBD2. The CDR3 loop spans 16 amino acids. Germline CDR1 is SGHRS and CDR2 is YFSETQ. The J segment lost 2 bases and the V segment lost 4 bases, leaving 3 bases of the junction unmatched. The CDR3 sequence: CASSPGTSGGQETQYF. The CDR3 DNA sequence: TGCGCCAGCAGCCCTGGGACTAGCGGGGGGCAAGAGACCCAGTACTTC.

This clonotype was observed a few times. The rearrangement links TRBV20-1 to TRBJ2-1, with TRBD2 matching 8 bases. The V gene end was trimmed by 3 bases and the J gene end by 6 bases; junction bases not matched to a gene: 7. This CDR3 is 14 amino acids long. Germline CDR1 and CDR2: DFQATT and SNEGSKA (reference sequence). CDR3 coding DNA: TGCAGTGCTAGGCGGGGACTAGGTTCCAATGAGCAGTTCTTC. It codes for CSARRGLGSNEQFF.

This clonotype was detected ten times or more. This chain joins TRBV20-1 and TRBJ2-3; D call uncertain. V lost 3 bases, J lost 2 bases, and 9 bases lay in between. The germline V gene has CDR1 DFQATT and CDR2 SNEGSKA (reference sequence). The CDR3 totals 13 residues. Written as DNA, the CDR3 is TGCAGTGCTAGTCAGCCTATCACAGATACGCAGTATTTT. Translation gives CSASQPITDTQYF.

This clonotype was counted a few times. J is TRBJ2-7 and V is TRBV20-1; D gene ambiguous. Germline lookup yields CDR1 DFQATT and CDR2 SNEGSKA (reference sequence). The CDR3 loop spans 11 amino acids. Trimming shortened V by 6 bases and J by 7 bases, and 13 bases separated the two germline ends. CDR3 in amino acids: CSATITREQYF. CDR3 DNA: TGCAGTGCAACTATCACGAGGGAGCAGTACTTC.

At least ten counts were recorded for this clonotype. V and J are TRBV5-1 and TRBJ2-5; D gene unclear. The CDR3 covers 13 residues. Germline loops: CDR1 SGHRS, CDR2 YFSETQ. The V and J ends lost 4 bases and 2 bases respectively, with 9 bases between them. The CDR3 is CASSPNRQETQYF. Here the CDR3 DNA reads TGCGCCAGCAGCCCCAACCGTCAAGAGACCCAGTACTTC.

Written as DNA, the CDR3 is TGCAGTGCTAGAGATTCACTAGCGGACAATGAGCAGTTCTTC. Amino acid sequence: CSARDSLADNEQFF. This chain uses TRBV20-1 with TRBJ2-1; 8 positions agree with TRBD2. Germline CDR1 is DFQATT and CDR2 is SNEGSKA (reference sequence). The CDR3 loop spans 14 amino acids. V lost 0 bases to trimming and J lost 5 bases; unmatched junction nucleotides: 3.

The chain links TRBV9 to TRBJ2-6, with TRBD1 matching over 12 bases. The CDR3 is 18 amino acids. V was clipped by 3 bases and J by 2 bases; unmatched bases: 6. Germline-derived CDR1 and CDR2 are SGDLS and YYNGEE. The CDR3 DNA is TGTGCCAGCAGCGCAACCGGGACAGGGGGCGCTGGGGCCAACGTCCTGACTTTC. Protein product: CASSATGTGGAGANVLTF.

The V and J genes are TRBV29-1 and TRBJ2-1; 11 bases line up with TRBD2. Germline values: CDR1 SQVTM, CDR2 ANQGSEA. V lost 4 bases and J lost 5; bases outside the gene matches: 1. CDR3 size: 13 residues. CDR3 region: CSVGLAGNNEQFF. CDR3 nucleotide sequence: TGCAGCGTTGGACTAGCGGGGAACAATGAGCAGTTCTTC.

This clonotype was counted at least ten times. The chain uses TRBV29-1 and TRBJ2-7; 9 bases fit TRBD2. Germline CDR1 is SQVTM and CDR2 is ANQGSEA. The CDR3 sequence is 14 residues long. The V gene end was trimmed by 6 bases and the J gene end by 4 bases; junction bases not matched to a gene: 10. CDR3 DNA: TGCAGCGTGCTAGCTAGCGGGGCTATTTACGAGCAGTACTTC. Translating it yields CSVLASGAIYEQYF.

This clonotype was seen a few times. The chain links TRBV5-1 to TRBJ1-4; D is unclear. The V and J ends lost 1 base and 5 bases respectively, with 9 bases between them. The CDR3 runs to 14 residues. The germline V gene has CDR1 SGHRS and CDR2 YFSETQ. CDR3 sequence reads: CASSLSGPNEKLFF. In DNA form, the CDR3 reads TGCGCCAGCAGCTTGAGTGGCCCCAATGAAAAACTGTTTTTT.

This clonotype occurred many times. The rearrangement links TRBV7-2 to TRBJ2-1, with 9 bases fitting TRBD2. The CDR3 is 15 amino acids. Germline V CDR1 and CDR2: SGHTA, FQGNSA. J gave up 4 bases and V 5 bases, and 6 bases lay outside the gene matches. Here the CDR3 reads CASSRSGSLYNEQFF. The CDR3 coding sequence is TGTGCCAGCAGCCGTAGCGGGAGCCTGTACAATGAGCAGTTCTTC. Full variable domain (outside the CDR3, taken from reference TRBV7-2 and TRBJ2-1): GAGVSQSPSNKVTEKGKDVELRCDPISGHTALYWYRQSLGQGLEFLIYFQGNSAPDKSGLPSDRFSAERTGGSVSTLTIQRTQQEDSAVYLCASSRSGSLYNEQFFGPGTRLTVL.

The table lists this clonotype with many counts. This chain connects TRBV20-1 to TRBJ2-1; D might be TRBD1 (5 bases). Germline V lookup: CDR1 DFQATT, CDR2 SNEGSKA (reference sequence). V was trimmed by 1 base and J by 6 bases, leaving 13 bases between them. This CDR3 is 14 amino acids long. The CDR3: CSARATAGPNEQFF. The CDR3, as DNA: TGCAGTGCTAGAGCCACCGCAGGGCCCAATGAGCAGTTCTTC.

This clonotype was seen a handful of times. The J gene is TRBJ2-7, the V gene TRBV7-3; possibly TRBD2 for D (6 bases). Germline lookup yields CDR1 SGHTA and CDR2 FQGTGA. Trimming removed 2 bases at V and 6 bases at J, with 11 bases between. CDR3 length equals 13 residues. Here the CDR3 DNA reads TGTGCCAGCAGCTTACGGCGGGAAGGCGAGCAGTACTTC. This gives the protein CASSLRREGEQYF.

The table lists this clonotype with many counts. The chain is built from TRBV12-3 or TRBV12-4 and TRBJ2-5; 13 nucleotides match TRBD2. The length of the CDR3 is 16 residues. Trimming cost V 4 bases and J 5 bases; bases outside gene matches: 7. The CDR3 is CASSSWTSGSGETQYF. The CDR3 coding sequence is TGTGCCAGCAGTTCTTGGACTAGCGGGAGCGGGGAGACCCAGTACTTC.

In this sample, this clonotype turned up a few times. The chain is built from TRBV10-2 and TRBJ2-3, with 9 bases lining up with TRBD2. V shed 6 bases and J 3 bases; nucleotides not matched to a gene: 10. Germline CDR1 and CDR2: WSHSY and SAAADI. The CDR3 totals 16 residues. The CDR3 loop is CASSFVLAGATDTQYF. CDR3 bases: TGCGCCAGCAGCTTTGTCTTAGCGGGAGCAACAGATACGCAGTATTTT.

This chain joins TRBV7-3 and TRBJ2-1; weak D call: TRBD1 (6 bases). Germline CDR1 is SGHTA and CDR2 is FQGTGA. The CDR3 runs to 16 residues. Trimming removed 1 base from V and 5 bases from J, with 15 bases in between. The CDR3 sequence: CASSLMGAGTHNEQFF. CDR3 coding DNA: TGTGCCAGCAGCTTAATGGGGGCAGGAACCCACAATGAGCAGTTCTTC.

This clonotype was recorded at least ten times. The chain employs TRBV29-1 and TRBJ2-1; the D gene is possibly TRBD1 (5 bases). V was clipped by 5 bases and J by 5 bases, with 16 bases between them. Germline loops: CDR1 SQVTM, CDR2 ANQGSEA. The CDR3 contains 14 residues. DNA for the CDR3: TGCAGCGTTCTGGGGCGCCGAGACCACAATGAGCAGTTCTTC. Residues: CSVLGRRDHNEQFF.

This clonotype was recorded many times. The chain's CDR3 is CASSFMGGRKETQYF. The CDR3 DNA reads TGTGCCAGCAGTTTTATGGGGGGGCGGAAAGAGACCCAGTACTTC. The chain links TRBV12-3 or TRBV12-4 to TRBJ2-5, with D maybe TRBD2 (7 bases). CDR3 length equals 15 residues. V dropped 3 bases and J dropped 3 bases, with 14 bases sitting between them.

The V call is TRBV11-2, the J call TRBJ2-1; unclear D gene. V dropped 4 bases and J dropped 12 bases, with 13 bases sitting between them. Germline V gene data show CDR1 as SGHAT and CDR2 as FQNNGV. The CDR3 length is 12 residues. This CDR3 reads CASSSGQEGQFF. DNA of the CDR3: TGTGCCAGCAGCTCAGGCCAGGAAGGGCAGTTCTTC. Full variable domain (rest looked up from reference TRBV11-2 and TRBJ2-1): EAGVAQSPRYKIIEKRQSVAFWCNPISGHATLYWYQQILGQGPKLLIQFQNNGVVDDSQLPKDRFSAERLKGVDSTLKIQPAKLEDSAVYLCASSSGQEGQFFGPGTRLTVL.

This clonotype was seen only a few times. The rearrangement joins TRBV7-3 to TRBJ1-5, with 10 nucleotides matching TRBD1. The CDR3 length is 15 residues. Germline values: CDR1 SGHTA, CDR2 FQGTGA. CDR3: CRAPGQGKHNQPQHF. The CDR3 DNA sequence: TGTAGGGCCCCGGGACAGGGGAAGCACAATCAGCCCCAGCATTTT.

The chain joins TRBV28 to TRBJ1-1, with D unresolved. Germline assignment: CDR1 MDHEN and CDR2 SYDVKM. The V end lost 7 bases, the J end lost 7 bases, and 7 bases lay between the germline ends. The CDR3 has 10 amino acids. This CDR3 reads CASIPHEAFF. The CDR3 DNA reads TGTGCCAGCATTCCGCATGAAGCTTTCTTT.

Ten or more counts support this clonotype. The chain employs TRBV7-2 and TRBJ2-3; D is unresolved. Looked up from germline, CDR1 is SGHTA and CDR2 is FQGNSA. V was shortened by 4 bases and J by 6 bases, with 14 bases between the two germline ends. The CDR3 sequence is 14 residues long. The CDR3 DNA reads as TGTGCCAGCAGCTCTCCTCCCGTTGGCGATACGCAGTATTTT. Its protein is CASSSPPVGDTQYF. The full variable domain, in which reference TRBV7-2 and TRBJ2-3 provide the parts outside the CDR3, is GAGVSQSPSNKVTEKGKDVELRCDPISGHTALYWYRQSLGQGLEFLIYFQGNSAPDKSGLPSDRFSAERTGGSVSTLTIQRTQQEDSAVYLCASSSPPVGDTQYFGPGTRLTVL.

The table lists this clonotype with a few counts. The V call is TRBV6-5, the J call TRBJ1-1, with D tentatively TRBD1 (6 bases). Germline CDR1 and CDR2: MNHEY and SVGAGI. With 0 bases removed from V and 5 bases from J, the gap between germline ends came to 16 bases. The CDR3 has 16 residues. The chain's CDR3 is CASSYSEGQGKTEAFF. CDR3 sequence (DNA): TGTGCCAGCAGTTACTCGGAGGGGCAGGGGAAGACTGAAGCTTTCTTT.

This clonotype was found many times. This chain links TRBV12-3 or TRBV12-4 with TRBJ2-3; 7 positions agree with TRBD1. CDR3 length: 13 residues. V shed 4 bases and J 6 bases; nucleotides not matched to a gene: 4. The CDR3 region is CASSSTGVDTQYF. As DNA, the CDR3 is TGTGCCAGCAGTTCAACAGGGGTGGATACGCAGTATTTT.

This clonotype was counted ten times or more. The chain uses TRBV29-1 and TRBJ2-7; 8 bases agree with TRBD2. The CDR3 is made up of 12 amino acids. Germline-derived CDR1 and CDR2 are SQVTM and ANQGSEA. V shed 3 bases and J 6 bases; nucleotides not matched to a gene: 4. CDR3 sequence: CSVDVAGTEQYF. The CDR3 DNA is TGCAGCGTTGATGTAGCGGGGACCGAGCAGTACTTC.

This chain connects TRBV25-1 to TRBJ2-6; the D gene is possibly TRBD1 (6 bases). The V gene lost 5 bases and the J gene lost 1 base, with 12 bases spanning the gap. Germline V gene data show CDR1 as MGHDK and CDR2 as SYGVNS. This CDR3 has 16 amino acids. The CDR3 DNA reads as TGTGCCAGCAGTAAACAACAGGGATCTGGGGCCAACGTCCTGACTTTC. Amino acids: CASSKQQGSGANVLTF.

This clonotype appeared many times. The genes are TRBV29-1 and TRBJ2-5; possibly TRBD2 for D (6 bases). Germline-derived CDR1 and CDR2 are SQVTM and ANQGSEA. The V gene lost 4 bases and the J gene lost 7 bases, with 16 bases spanning the gap. The length of the CDR3 is 13 residues. CDR3 in DNA: TGCAGCGTTGTTACGGGGGTCCTAGTGACCCAGTACTTC. Protein sequence: CSVVTGVLVTQYF.

The sample holds a few counts of this clonotype. V is TRBV21-1 and J is TRBJ2-5; TRBD1, as called in the table, went unchecked against the DNA. TRBV21-1 is designated a pseudogene. CDR3 length: 16 amino acids. The CDR3 nucleotides read TGTGCCACCGGTGTAACAGGGGGGAGGAGGCAAGAGACCCAGTACTTC. Protein product: CATGVTGGRRQETQYF.

This clonotype was found many times. V is TRBV29-1 and J is TRBJ2-1, with 7 bases matching TRBD2. CDR3 length equals 12 residues. Germline V gene sequence: CDR1 SQVTM, CDR2 ANQGSEA. After removal of 3 bases from V and 12 bases from J, the junction contained 8 bases not matched to a gene. The CDR3 DNA reads as TGCAGCGTTGAGTCTAGCGGAAGGCGGCAGTTCTTC. Its protein is CSVESSGRRQFF.